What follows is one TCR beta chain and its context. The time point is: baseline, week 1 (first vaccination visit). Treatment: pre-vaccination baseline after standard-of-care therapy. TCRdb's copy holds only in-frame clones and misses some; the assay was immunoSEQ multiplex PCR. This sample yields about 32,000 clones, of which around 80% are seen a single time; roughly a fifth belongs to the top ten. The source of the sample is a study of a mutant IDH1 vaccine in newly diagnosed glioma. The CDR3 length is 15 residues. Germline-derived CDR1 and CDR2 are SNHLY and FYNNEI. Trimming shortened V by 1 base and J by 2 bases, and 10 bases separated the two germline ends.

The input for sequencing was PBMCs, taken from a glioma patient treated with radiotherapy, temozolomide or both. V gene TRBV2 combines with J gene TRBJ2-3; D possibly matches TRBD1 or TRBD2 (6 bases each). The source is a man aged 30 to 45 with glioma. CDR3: CASSEGGAYTDTQYF. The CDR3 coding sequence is TGTGCCAGCAGTGAAGGGGGGGCGTACACAGATACGCAGTATTTT.